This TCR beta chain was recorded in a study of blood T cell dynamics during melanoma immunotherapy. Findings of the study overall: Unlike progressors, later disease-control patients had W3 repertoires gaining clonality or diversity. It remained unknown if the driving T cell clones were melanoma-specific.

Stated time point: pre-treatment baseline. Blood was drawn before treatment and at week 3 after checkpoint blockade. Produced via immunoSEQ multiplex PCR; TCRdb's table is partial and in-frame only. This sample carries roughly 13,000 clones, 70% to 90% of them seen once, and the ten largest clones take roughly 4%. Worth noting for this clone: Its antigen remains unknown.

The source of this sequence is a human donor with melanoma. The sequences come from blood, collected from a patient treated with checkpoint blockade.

The CDR3 region has the DNA TGTGCCAGCAGTTCGCAAGAGACCCAGTACTTC. Translation gives CASSSQETQYF. J is TRBJ2-5 and V is TRBV27; no definite D call. The CDR3 extends over 11 amino acids. Germline V gene data show CDR1 as MNHEY and CDR2 as SMNVEV (reference sequence). Deletions cut 4 bases from V and 2 bases from J, with 2 bases between.